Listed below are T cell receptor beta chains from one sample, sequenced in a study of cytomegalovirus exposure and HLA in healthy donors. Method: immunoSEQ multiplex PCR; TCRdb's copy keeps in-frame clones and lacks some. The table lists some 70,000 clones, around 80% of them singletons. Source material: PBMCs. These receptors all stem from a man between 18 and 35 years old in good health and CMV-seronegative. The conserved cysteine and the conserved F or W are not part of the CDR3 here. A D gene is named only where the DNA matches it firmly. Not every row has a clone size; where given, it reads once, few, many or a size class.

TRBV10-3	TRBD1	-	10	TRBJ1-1	AIGGQGFEAF
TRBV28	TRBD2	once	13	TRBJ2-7	ASAWASGRAYEQY
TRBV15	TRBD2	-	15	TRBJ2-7	ATSRDSGSGGAYEQY
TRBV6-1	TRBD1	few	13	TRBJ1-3	ASSILGQGRNTIY
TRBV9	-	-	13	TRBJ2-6	ASSVEGTGANVLT
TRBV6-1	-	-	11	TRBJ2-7	ASLGRVTYEQY
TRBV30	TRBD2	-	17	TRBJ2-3	AWSGGLAGGPLSTDTQY
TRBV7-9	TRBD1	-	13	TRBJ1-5	SSSLDRISNQPQH
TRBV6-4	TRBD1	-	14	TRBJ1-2	ASSSNPGTGIGGYT
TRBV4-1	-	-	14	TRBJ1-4	ASSLGTGRDSEKLF
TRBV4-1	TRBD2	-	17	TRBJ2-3	ASSLGGLAGGSSTDTQY
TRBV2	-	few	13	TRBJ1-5	ASTVVSSFNQPQH
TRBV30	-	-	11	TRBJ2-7	AWRQGLAGEQY
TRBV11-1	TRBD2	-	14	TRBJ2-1	ASSLLAGGPINEQF
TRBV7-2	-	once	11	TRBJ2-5	ASSPENKRAQY
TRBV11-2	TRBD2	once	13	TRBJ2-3	ASSSTSGISDTQY
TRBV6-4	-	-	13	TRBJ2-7	ASSLQGGSSYEQY
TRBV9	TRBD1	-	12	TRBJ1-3	ASNPGQSGNTIY
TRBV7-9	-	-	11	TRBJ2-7	ASSRQVSYEQY
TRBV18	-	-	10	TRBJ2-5	ASSPNQETQY
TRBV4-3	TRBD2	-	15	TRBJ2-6	ASSQLTGGSGANVLT
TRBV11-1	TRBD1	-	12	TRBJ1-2	ASSSGTDPYGYT
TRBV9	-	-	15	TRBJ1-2	ASSVADLGGGNYGYT
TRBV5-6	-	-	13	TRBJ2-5	ASSWARKQQETQY
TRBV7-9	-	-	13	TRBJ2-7	ASSLAQASSYEQY
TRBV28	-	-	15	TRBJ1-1	ASSLYSRAVGNTEAF
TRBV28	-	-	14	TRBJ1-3	ASSSTMTDGGNTIY
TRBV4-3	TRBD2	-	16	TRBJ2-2	ASSQVRLAGANTGELF
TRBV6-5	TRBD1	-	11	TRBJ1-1	ASRTQGYTEAF
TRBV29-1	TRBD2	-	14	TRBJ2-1	SVEESLAGGFQEQF
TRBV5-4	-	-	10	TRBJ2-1	ASSSAGNEQF
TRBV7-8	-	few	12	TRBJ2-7	ASSYDRFAYEQY
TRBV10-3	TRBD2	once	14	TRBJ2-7	AISESTAGVGDEQY